The T cell receptor (beta chain) described here comes from a study of shared clonotypes between healthy human individuals. Study results and limitations: In contrast to clonotypes shared by all four donors, non-shared clonotypes had lower generation probabilities. A handful of donors had about 5.1% of their naive CD4 clonotypes in common.

Libraries were prepared by immunoSEQ multiplex PCR; TCRdb keeps only in-frame clonotypes and omits some of them. The sample lists 2 million to 2.5 million clones, under 97% occurring once. Study donors comprised healthy, HIV-negative adults devoid of recent acute infection or vaccination. About this clone itself: Its antigen is still unknown.

Germline V CDR1 and CDR2: SGHRS, YFSETQ. Between the trimmed V and J ends, which lost 0 bases and 4 bases, there was a span of 13 bases. The CDR3 loop spans 15 amino acids. The rearrangement uses TRBV5-1 and TRBJ2-5, with D tentatively TRBD2 (6 bases). The material sequenced was naive CD4+ T cells sorted from blood. Subset defined: CD45RA+ positively selected. The origin of this receptor is a young man in good health. In DNA, the CDR3 is TGCGCCAGCAGCTTGGACCGGGGGAGCGGAGAGACCCAGTACTTC. It yields the protein CASSLDRGSGETQYF.